One TCR beta chain is described in this entry. Its binding antigen is unknown. The sample holds no much larger clone one base away, and base qualities are not on file. TCRbeta CDR3 regions were amplified from genomic DNA by means of the immunoSEQ Assay, a bias-controlled multiplex PCR. The paper's processing steps were these. Nucleated cell counts per sample were estimated from amplification of reference gene primers within the assay. Sequence reads were collapsed and filtered to measure the absolute abundance of every unique TCRbeta CDR3 rearrangement. For each sample, productive Simpson clonality was calculated as the square root of Simpson's diversity index across productive rearrangements. The source is immuneACCESS, and TCRdb retained only in-frame sequences with V and J called. Part of the clones is not carried over; for the studies checked, unresolved V genes explain less than half of this, and the remainder is unexplained. V and J calls and clone size come straight from that table; D and trimming were deduced from the DNA. The table for this sample lists 150,000 to 200,000 clones; around four fifths of them were counted only once. The ten largest clonotypes hold about 15% of the sample.

The collaborating institutions used their own protocols to collect whole blood in K2EDTA tubes. For TCRbeta analysis, collaborators shipped samples as frozen whole blood, isolated PBMCs, or DNA extracted from either of those sample types. This entry comes from a study of blood T cell repertoires in COVID-19 (dated by TCRdb to 2020 to 2022). About the study as a whole: Collaborator samples came from the United States, Italy and Spain and covered acute and convalescent phases of COVID-19. The dataset comprised deeply sampled blood TCRbeta repertoires from subjects exposed to, actively infected with, or recovered from COVID-19. The samples were drawn from the first 160 participants of the ongoing ImmuneRACE study and from some 1,300 subjects provided by 6 global collaborators. A de-identified subject ID, COVID-19 status, age in years and sex were almost always included in the sample metadata. HLA class I and class II types, where available, came from metadata supplied by the sample provider rather than from assay-based typing. The prospective study material was composed of cDNA or gDNA derived from T cells, B-cell-depleted T cells, or PBMCs. The repertoires were released in a freely available public database meant as a resource for research on the immune response to SARS-CoV-2. Overall study results and their limits: Clinical and demographic metadata were provided uncurated, with the amount varying by source and participant.

The CDR3 starts with the cysteine, ends with the phenylalanine, and has 13 residues. The entry retains the CDR3 DNA only, 39 bases that are in frame from base 1. The germline V end is reduced by 2 bases and the J end by 15 bases; junction bases left unmatched: 10. Taken from the germline V gene (reference sequence), the CDR1 and CDR2 loops are MNHEY and SMNVEV. The sequencing input was peripheral blood. The chain couples TRBV27 to TRBJ2-1; TRBD1 aligns with 7 central bases. The source is a man aged 25 to 40 with active or convalescent COVID-19. The sequence in DNA is TGTGCCAGCAGTTTACCTCGGACAGGCCTCCGGTTCTTC. Protein translation: CASSLPRTGLRFF.